Following are 27 T cell receptor beta chains from one sample sequenced in a study of cytomegalovirus exposure and HLA in healthy donors. TCRdb's copy holds only in-frame clones and misses some; the assay was immunoSEQ multiplex PCR. The repertoire holds some 88,000 clones, with about 96% as singletons. The sample comprised PBMCs. Source of these receptors: a man between 18 and 29 years old in good health and CMV-seronegative.

CDR3 residues: CASSSGLAGPSTDTQYF. In nucleotides, the CDR3 is TGCGCCAGCAGCTCTGGACTAGCGGGACCTAGCACAGATACGCAGTATTTT. The chain uses TRBV5-1 and TRBJ2-3; 12 bases line up with TRBD2. V trimming: 3 bases; J trimming: 0 bases; junction bases outside the gene matches: 5. CDR3 length equals 17 residues. The germline V gene encodes CDR1 SGHRS and CDR2 YFSETQ.

This clone appeared a single time. The V and J genes are TRBV11-3 and TRBJ1-4; no definite D call. Germline CDR1 SGHNT, CDR2 YENEEA. Trimming took off 2 bases at V and 4 bases at J, with 8 bases between the two ends. The CDR3 is 14 amino acids. Written as DNA, the CDR3 is TGTGCCAGCAGCTTATGGCGGTTTAATGAAAAACTGTTTTTT. It translates to CASSLWRFNEKLFF.

This chain joins TRBV2 and TRBJ2-2, with 10 bases fitting TRBD2. Germline V gene sequence: CDR1 SNHLY, CDR2 FYNNEI. V shed 11 bases and J 0 bases; nucleotides not matched to a gene: 6. The CDR3 has 15 amino acids. The CDR3 region is CAGSSGSSNTGELFF. The CDR3 DNA reads TGTGCCGGCTCTAGCGGGAGTTCGAACACCGGGGAGCTGTTTTTT.

The chain couples TRBV10-3 to TRBJ2-1; 11 nucleotides align to TRBD2. The CDR3 loop spans 16 amino acids. V shed 7 bases, J shed 0 bases, and the junction held 5 bases outside the gene matches. CDR1 and CDR2 from the germline V gene are ENHRY and SYGVKD. The CDR3 sequence: CAIIQGTSGSYNEQFF. The DNA of the CDR3 is TGTGCCATCATCCAAGGGACTAGCGGCTCCTACAATGAGCAGTTCTTC.

J is TRBJ2-3 and V is TRBV13; possibly TRBD2 for D (6 bases). V shed 5 bases and J shed 4 bases, with 19 bases lying between them. The CDR3 length is 16 residues. CDR1 is PRHDT, CDR2 FYEKMQ, per germline (reference sequence). The CDR3 is CASSLDEGGGPDTQYF. The CDR3 nucleotides read TGTGCCAGCAGCCTTGATGAGGGAGGCGGGCCAGATACGCAGTATTTT.

This sequence joins TRBV27 and TRBJ1-1; 7 bases map to TRBD1. The V gene's germline CDR1 is MNHEY and CDR2 SMNVEV (reference sequence). This CDR3 is 15 amino acids long. J lost 5 bases, V lost 1 base, and 7 bases had no gene match. CDR3 coding DNA: TGTGCCAGCAGTTTATTGAGGGGGCGATGGACTGAAGCTTTCTTT. This translates into CASSLLRGRWTEAFF.

This chain connects TRBV20-1 to TRBJ2-1; D uncertain. CDR1 and CDR2 (germline): DFQATT, SNEGSKA (reference sequence). V was pared by 0 bases and J by 5 bases, with 2 bases between. There are 11 residues in the CDR3. CDR3 sequence (DNA): TGCAGTGCTAGAGACAACAATGAGCAGTTCTTC. This gives the protein CSARDNNEQFF.

The V gene is TRBV12-5, the J gene TRBJ1-1; D is unclear. Germline assignment: CDR1 LGHNT and CDR2 FRNRAP. The CDR3 extends over 13 amino acids. Trimming took 1 base from V and 0 from J, leaving 3 bases between them. The CDR3 bases are TGTGCTAGTGGTTTGGCAGTGAACACTGAAGCTTTCTTT. Translating it yields CASGLAVNTEAFF.

CDR3 region: CASSGGLGLGFTDTQYF. The CDR3 nucleotides are TGTGCCAGCAGCGGAGGTTTAGGACTCGGATTCACAGATACGCAGTATTTT. The chain employs TRBV7-9 and TRBJ2-3; a possible D gene is TRBD2 (5 bases). With 5 bases removed from V and 2 bases from J, the gap between germline ends came to 20 bases. This CDR3 comprises 17 residues. CDR1 is SEHNR and CDR2 is FQNEAQ in the germline V gene (reference sequence).

The chain joins TRBV29-1 to TRBJ1-1; D is ambiguous. Trimming stripped 4 bases from V and 7 bases from J, with 7 bases between. The germline CDR1 and CDR2 sequences are SQVTM and ANQGSEA. This CDR3 is built from 10 residues. The DNA of the CDR3 is TGCAGCGTTGTCGGGATTGAAGCTTTCTTT. This encodes CSVVGIEAFF.

The chain carries TRBV4-1 and TRBJ2-7; the match to TRBD1 covers 7 bases. The CDR3 is 17 residues long. Germline V lookup: CDR1 MGHRA, CDR2 YSYEKL. V trimming: 2 bases; J trimming: 1 base; junction bases outside the gene matches: 11. The CDR3, as DNA: TGCGCCAGCAGCCAATTCATTGAACTGGGACAGTCCTACGAGCAGTACTTC. It encodes CASSQFIELGQSYEQYF.

V gene TRBV10-2 combines with J gene TRBJ2-5; the D gene is possibly TRBD1 (8 bases). V was cut by 6 bases and J by 4 bases, with 15 bases left in between. CDR3 length equals 14 residues. The germline gives CDR1 WSHSY, CDR2 SAAADI. CDR3 nucleotide sequence: TGCGCCAGCAGAGGCACAGGGGGGGTAGAGACCCAGTACTTC. The encoded protein is CASRGTGGVETQYF.

This clone was detected only once. This CDR3 is CASSKNTGGRGTEAFF. CDR3 bases: TGTGCCAGCAGCAAGAATACAGGGGGCCGGGGCACTGAAGCTTTCTTT. The rearrangement uses TRBV7-6 and TRBJ1-1, with 9 bases aligning to TRBD1. The CDR3 has 16 amino acids. J lost 4 bases, V lost 5 bases, and 11 bases had no gene match. The germline V gene has CDR1 SGHVS and CDR2 FNYEAQ.

This rearrangement joins TRBV27 to TRBJ2-1, with TRBD1 matching over 10 bases. Germline V lookup: CDR1 MNHEY, CDR2 SMNVEV (reference sequence). CDR3 length equals 12 residues. Germline trimming cut 10 bases from V and 9 bases from J; bases unmatched to any gene: 6. Written as DNA, the CDR3 is TGTGCCACAGGGACAGGGGTTCGTGAGCAGTTCTTC. Translated: CATGTGVREQFF.

The rearrangement uses TRBV15 and TRBJ1-5; D is perhaps TRBD1 (6 bases). CDR1 is LNHNV and CDR2 is YYDKDF in the germline V gene (reference sequence). Trimming took off 8 bases at V and 6 bases at J, with 17 bases between the two ends. The CDR3 totals 14 residues. This chain's CDR3 is CATAKLQGSQPQHF. The CDR3 nucleotides are TGTGCCACCGCTAAACTTCAGGGGAGTCAGCCCCAGCATTTT.

The chain combines TRBV2 with TRBJ2-7, with 7 positions matching TRBD2. Per the germline V gene, CDR1 is SNHLY and CDR2 is FYNNEI. Trimming took 8 bases from V and 6 from J; bases not matched to a gene: 13. The CDR3 is made up of 14 amino acids. The CDR3 region is CASGGGMVGSEQYV. For the CDR3, the DNA is TGTGCCAGCGGGGGGGGGATGGTAGGGAGCGAGCAGTACGTC.

The chain links TRBV6-1 to TRBJ2-1; 9 nucleotides agree with TRBD2. Looked up from germline, CDR1 is MNHNS and CDR2 is SASEGT. The CDR3 length is 16 residues. Unmatched junction bases numbered 13, after V lost 3 bases and J lost 10 bases. CDR3 sequence reads: CASSDKSLAGSSEQFF. The CDR3 DNA reads as TGTGCCAGCAGTGATAAGTCCCTAGCGGGGTCATCGGAGCAGTTCTTC.

This chain links TRBV28 with TRBJ1-5; no reliable D call. CDR1 MDHEN and CDR2 SYDVKM come from the germline V gene. V lost 5 bases to trimming and J lost 5 bases, with 4 bases between them. CDR3 length: 11 residues. The CDR3 spells CASSPDQPQHF. DNA for the CDR3: TGTGCCAGCAGTCCCGATCAGCCCCAGCATTTT.

V and J are TRBV28 and TRBJ2-3, with 11 positions matching TRBD2. The trim removed 3 bases at V and 2 bases at J, leaving 7 bases unmatched. The CDR3 spans 17 residues. In germline, CDR1 is MDHEN, CDR2 SYDVKM. The CDR3 DNA reads as TGTGCCAGCAGTTTTGTAACTAGCGGGAGTTACACAGATACGCAGTATTTT. Translation gives CASSFVTSGSYTDTQYF.

The chain has TRBV5-3 and TRBJ1-2, with 8 bases identical to TRBD1. TRBV5-3 is flagged as an ORF with uncertain function. The ends lost 5 bases at V and 0 bases at J; junction bases unmatched: 15. The CDR3 extends over 18 amino acids. The chain's CDR3 is CARRRGKTGAKANYGYTF. CDR3 DNA: TGTGCCAGAAGGCGGGGTAAGACAGGGGCGAAAGCTAACTATGGCTACACCTTC.

As concerns this clone: One end of the junction does not line up with germline, which may come from a read error. The chain recombines TRBV19 with TRBJ2-1; TRBD1 aligns across 9 bases. The CDR3 consists of 15 residues. Per the germline V gene, CDR1 is LNHDA and CDR2 is SQIVND (reference sequence). CDR3 in DNA: TGTGCCAGTAGTCTAGACAGGGGGGCGTCAAATGAGCAGTTCTTC. Translation gives CASSLDRGASNEQFF.

J is TRBJ2-7 and V is TRBV23-1; perhaps TRBD2 as D (5 bases). TRBV23-1 qualifies as an ORF whose function is uncertain. V shed 0 bases and J shed 1 base, with 13 bases lying between them. This CDR3 contains 16 residues. CDR3 DNA sequence: TGCGCCAGCAGTCAATCTGGAGGCTGTGGTTCCTACGAGCAGTACGTC. This sequence encodes CASSQSGGCGSYEQYV.

This chain links TRBV2 with TRBJ2-7; 11 positions agree with TRBD2. Germline loops: CDR1 SNHLY, CDR2 FYNNEI. This CDR3 comprises 14 residues. Trimming cost V 7 bases and J 7 bases; bases outside gene matches: 9. The DNA of the CDR3 is TGTGCCAGCATCGGAACTAGCGGGAGTTTAGAGCAGTACTTC. It specifies CASIGTSGSLEQYF. Full variable domain (remainder filled in from reference TRBV2 and TRBJ2-7): EPEVTQTPSHQVTQMGQEVILRCVPISNHLYFYWYRQILGQKVEFLVSFYNNEISEKSEIFDDQFSVERPDGSNFTLKIRSTKLEDSAMYFCASIGTSGSLEQYFGPGTRLTVT.

The rearrangement links TRBV19 to TRBJ1-5; tentative D call: TRBD1 (5 bases). Germline V lookup: CDR1 LNHDA, CDR2 SQIVND (reference sequence). The length of the CDR3 is 18 residues. The V end was cut by 3 bases, the J end by 1 base, with 19 bases between. CDR3 DNA sequence: TGTGCCAGTAGTATGGGTCCCGGATGGCCAGGGAGCAATCAGCCCCAGCATTTT. Amino acids: CASSMGPGWPGSNQPQHF.

The V and J genes are TRBV6-1 and TRBJ2-3; the D is unclear. Germline values: CDR1 MNHNS, CDR2 SASEGT. The V and J ends lost 1 base and 1 base respectively, with 6 bases between them. The CDR3 length is 14 residues. The CDR3 protein is CASSEGAGTDTQYF. The DNA for the CDR3 is TGTGCCAGCAGTGAAGGGGCAGGCACAGATACGCAGTATTTT.

The chain joins TRBV21-1 to TRBJ2-7; the D call of TRBD2 is as the table states it, not checked on the DNA. TRBV21-1 is a pseudogene segment. The CDR3 contains 14 residues. In DNA form, the CDR3 reads TGTGCCAGCAGCTGGGCTAGCGGAGACTACGAGCAGTACTTC. Amino acid sequence: CASSWASGDYEQYF.

J is TRBJ2-1 and V is TRBV5-6; TRBD1 might be the D (5 bases). This CDR3 has 14 amino acids. Germline-derived CDR1 and CDR2 are SGHDT and YYEEEE. Trimming shortened V by 0 bases and J by 10 bases, and 14 bases separated the two germline ends. DNA of the CDR3: TGTGCCAGCAGCTTGGGCTGGACAAAAGACGAGCAGTTCTTC. Its translation: CASSLGWTKDEQFF.